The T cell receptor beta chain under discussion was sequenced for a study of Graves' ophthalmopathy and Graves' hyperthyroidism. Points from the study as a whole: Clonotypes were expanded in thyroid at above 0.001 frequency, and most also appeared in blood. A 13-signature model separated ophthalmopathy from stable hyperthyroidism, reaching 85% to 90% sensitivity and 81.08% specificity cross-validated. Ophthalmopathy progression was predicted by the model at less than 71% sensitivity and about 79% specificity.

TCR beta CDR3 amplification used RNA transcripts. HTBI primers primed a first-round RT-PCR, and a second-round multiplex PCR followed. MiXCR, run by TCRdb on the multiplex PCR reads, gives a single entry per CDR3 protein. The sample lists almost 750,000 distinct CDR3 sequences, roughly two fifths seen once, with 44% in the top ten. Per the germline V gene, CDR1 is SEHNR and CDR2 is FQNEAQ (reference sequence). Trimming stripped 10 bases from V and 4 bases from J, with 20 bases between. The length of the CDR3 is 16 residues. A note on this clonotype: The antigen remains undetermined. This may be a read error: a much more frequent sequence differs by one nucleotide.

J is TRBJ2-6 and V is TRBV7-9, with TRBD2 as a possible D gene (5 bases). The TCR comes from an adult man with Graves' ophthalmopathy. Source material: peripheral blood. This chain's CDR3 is CATSDPGGGGANVLTF. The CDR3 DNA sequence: TGTGCCACCAGTGACCCGGGCGGCGGGGGGGCCAACGTCCTGACTTTC.